Sequencing of this T cell receptor (beta chain) was carried out in a study of post-analysis software for immune sequencing data. Unique molecular identifiers had been added to the TCR beta cDNA libraries. MiXCR, applied by TCRdb to the PCR reads, yields one record per CDR3 protein. The sample contains about 820,000 distinct CDR3 sequences, 53% of which appear only once. With regard to this clonotype: The target antigen is unknown.

V lost 1 base, J lost 0 bases, and 8 bases stayed unmatched. Germline V gene sequence: CDR1 SQVTM, CDR2 ANQGSEA. The CDR3 spans 17 residues. Study findings and constraints: Patients carried a handful of TRBV segments more frequently than controls did, and TRBV5-6, TRBV5-1 and TRBV20-1 were among them.

The source of this sequence is a girl between 5 and 17 years old with multiple sclerosis. This chain joins TRBV29-1 and TRBJ1-1; 10 nucleotides match TRBD1. What was sequenced was blood. The CDR3 sequence: CSVEGGTGVGLNTEAFF. DNA of the CDR3: TGCAGCGTTGAAGGCGGGACAGGGGTTGGCCTGAACACTGAAGCTTTCTTT.